This T cell receptor (beta chain) comes out of a study of T-cell memory formation after mild COVID-19. Study outcomes and limitations: Some clones that responded were present in memory (sampled pre-infection), which suggests cross-reactive memory joined. From day 15 to 85, contracting clones were balanced between CD4 and CD8, whereas later expanders leaned toward CD4+.

This CDR3 comprises 15 residues. With 3 bases removed from V and 4 bases from J, the gap between germline ends came to 13 bases. 5'RACE with constant-segment primers yielded barcoded, UMI-tagged TCR alpha and TCR beta cDNA libraries. In TCRdb, the 5' RACE reads were re-called with MiXCR into one record per CDR3 protein. This sample carries approximately 430,000 distinct CDR3 sequences, about 22% of them seen once, and the ten largest clones take roughly 13%. This clonotype occurred a few times. The antigen is unknown. Sequenced material: PBMCs or a T cell subset sorted from them (not recorded which). The chain links TRBV12-3 or TRBV12-4 to TRBJ2-1; weak D call: TRBD2 (5 bases). This TCR came from an adult woman who had mild COVID-19 (a few samples of this study predate the infection). Cell type and time point are not known. CDR3 residues: CASSFLGAAYNEQFF. In nucleotides, the CDR3 is TGTGCCAGCAGTTTCTTGGGAGCGGCGTACAATGAGCAGTTCTTC.